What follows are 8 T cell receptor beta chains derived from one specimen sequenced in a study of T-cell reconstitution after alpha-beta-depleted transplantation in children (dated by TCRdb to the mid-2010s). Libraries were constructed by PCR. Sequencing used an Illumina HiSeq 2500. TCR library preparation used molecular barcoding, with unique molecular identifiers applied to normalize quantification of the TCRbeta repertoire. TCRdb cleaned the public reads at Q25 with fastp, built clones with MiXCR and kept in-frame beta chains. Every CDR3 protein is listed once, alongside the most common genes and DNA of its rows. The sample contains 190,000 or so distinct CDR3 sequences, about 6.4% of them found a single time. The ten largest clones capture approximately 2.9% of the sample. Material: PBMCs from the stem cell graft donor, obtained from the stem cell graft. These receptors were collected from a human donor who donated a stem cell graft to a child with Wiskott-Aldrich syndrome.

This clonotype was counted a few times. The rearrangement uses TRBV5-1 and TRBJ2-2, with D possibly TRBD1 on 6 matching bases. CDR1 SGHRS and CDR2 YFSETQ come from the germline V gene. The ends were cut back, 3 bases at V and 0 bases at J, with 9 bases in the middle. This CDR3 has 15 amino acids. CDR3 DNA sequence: TGCGCCAGCAGCTACGGGACACCGAACACCGGGGAGCTGTTTTTT. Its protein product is CASSYGTPNTGELFF. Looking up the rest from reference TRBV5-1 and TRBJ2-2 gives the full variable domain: KAGVTQTPRYLIKTRGQQVTLSCSPISGHRSVSWYQQTPGQGLQFLFEYFSETQRNKGNFPGRFSGRQFSNSRSEMNVSTLELGDSALYLCASSYGTPNTGELFFGEGSRLTVL.

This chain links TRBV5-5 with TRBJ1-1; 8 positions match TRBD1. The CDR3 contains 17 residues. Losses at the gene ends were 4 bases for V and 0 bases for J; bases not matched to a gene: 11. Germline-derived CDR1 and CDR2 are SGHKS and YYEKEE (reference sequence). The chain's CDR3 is CASSATVRGRMNTEAFF. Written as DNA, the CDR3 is TGTGCCAGCAGCGCAACTGTCAGGGGGCGCATGAACACTGAAGCTTTCTTT.

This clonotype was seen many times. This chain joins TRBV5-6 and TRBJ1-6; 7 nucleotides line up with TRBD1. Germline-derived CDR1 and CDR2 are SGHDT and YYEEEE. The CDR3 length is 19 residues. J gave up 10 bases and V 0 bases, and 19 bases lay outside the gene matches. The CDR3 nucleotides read TGTGCCAGCAGCTTGGATAGGTCAGGGGGAACCGCCGCGGGGTCACCCCTCCACTTT. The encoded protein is CASSLDRSGGTAAGSPLHF. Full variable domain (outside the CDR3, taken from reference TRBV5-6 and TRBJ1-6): DAGVTQSPTHLIKTRGQQVTLRCSPKSGHDTVSWYQQALGQGPQFIFQYYEEEERQRGNFPDRFSGHQFPNYSSELNVNALLLGDSALYLCASSLDRSGGTAAGSPLHFGNGTRLTVT.

This CDR3 reads CASSFKLKIYNEQFF. CDR3 nucleotide sequence: TGTGCCAGCAGTTTTAAGTTGAAGATTTACAATGAGCAGTTCTTC. The rearrangement links TRBV28 to TRBJ2-1; unclear D gene. CDR3 size: 15 residues. Germline CDR1 is MDHEN and CDR2 is SYDVKM. V lost 3 bases to trimming and J lost 4 bases, with 13 bases between them.

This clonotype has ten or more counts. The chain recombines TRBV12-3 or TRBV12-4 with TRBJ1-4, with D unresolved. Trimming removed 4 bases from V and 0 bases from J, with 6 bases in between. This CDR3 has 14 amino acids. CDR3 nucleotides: TGTGCCAGCAGTTGGCAAGCAACTAATGAAAAACTGTTTTTT. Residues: CASSWQATNEKLFF.

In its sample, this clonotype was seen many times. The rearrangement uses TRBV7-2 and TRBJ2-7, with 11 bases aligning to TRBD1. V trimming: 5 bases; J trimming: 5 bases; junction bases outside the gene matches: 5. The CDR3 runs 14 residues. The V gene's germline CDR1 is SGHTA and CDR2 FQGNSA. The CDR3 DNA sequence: TGTGCCAGCAGCCCTTGGACAGGGGGCAACGAGCAGTACTTC. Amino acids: CASSPWTGGNEQYF. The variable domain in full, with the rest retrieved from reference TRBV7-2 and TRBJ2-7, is GAGVSQSPSNKVTEKGKDVELRCDPISGHTALYWYRQSLGQGLEFLIYFQGNSAPDKSGLPSDRFSAERTGGSVSTLTIQRTQQEDSAVYLCASSPWTGGNEQYFGPGTRLTVT.

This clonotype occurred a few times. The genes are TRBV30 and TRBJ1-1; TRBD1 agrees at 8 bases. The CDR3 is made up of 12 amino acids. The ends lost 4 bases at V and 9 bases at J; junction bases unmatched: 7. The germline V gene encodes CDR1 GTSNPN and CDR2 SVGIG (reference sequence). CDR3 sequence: CAWTPRTGKAFF. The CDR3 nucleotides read TGTGCCTGGACCCCACGGACAGGGAAAGCTTTCTTT.

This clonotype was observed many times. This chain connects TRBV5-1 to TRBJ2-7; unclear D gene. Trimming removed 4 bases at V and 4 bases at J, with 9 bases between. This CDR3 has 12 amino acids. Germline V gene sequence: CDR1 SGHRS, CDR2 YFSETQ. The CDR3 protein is CASSVEGYEQYF. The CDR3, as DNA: TGCGCCAGCAGCGTAGAAGGATACGAGCAGTACTTC.